These 32 T cell receptor beta chains originate from one sample sequenced in a study of T cell responses to AZD1222 COVID-19 vaccine. Data came from immunoSEQ multiplex PCR; TCRdb stores just in-frame clones and leaves some out. The data hold some 150,000 clones, with about 88% observed a single time. The source material was peripheral blood, sampled on day 0 of AZD1222 vaccination. These TCRs come from an adult in good health.

This clone has a handful of counts. The V and J genes are TRBV4-3 and TRBJ1-2, with D perhaps TRBD1 (5 bases). This CDR3 has 13 residues. The germline V gene encodes CDR1 LGHNA and CDR2 YSLEER. V was trimmed by 7 bases and J by 7 bases, leaving 16 bases between them. CDR3 residues: CASNRWGTGGYTF. DNA of the CDR3: TGCGCCAGCAACCGATGGGGGACCGGTGGCTACACCTTC.

The rearrangement links TRBV7-2 to TRBJ2-7, with TRBD1 matching 8 bases. Per germline, CDR1 SGHTA and CDR2 FQGNSA. The CDR3 consists of 15 residues. The ends lost 0 bases at V and 2 bases at J; junction bases unmatched: 3. This CDR3 reads CASSLAGTGPYEQYF. The DNA of the CDR3 is TGTGCCAGCAGCTTAGCGGGGACAGGTCCCTACGAGCAGTACTTC. Filled out from reference TRBV7-2 and TRBJ2-7, the complete variable domain reads GAGVSQSPSNKVTEKGKDVELRCDPISGHTALYWYRQSLGQGLEFLIYFQGNSAPDKSGLPSDRFSAERTGGSVSTLTIQRTQQEDSAVYLCASSLAGTGPYEQYFGPGTRLTVT.

J is TRBJ1-3 and V is TRBV7-2; possibly TRBD1 for D (5 bases). The CDR3 covers 15 residues. V lost 1 base, J lost 4 bases, and 11 bases lay in between. The germline V gene has CDR1 SGHTA and CDR2 FQGNSA. The CDR3 coding sequence is TGTGCCAGCAGCTTAGGGGGCGGGCAGGGAAACACCATATATTTT. Protein: CASSLGGGQGNTIYF.

The DNA for the CDR3 is TGTGCCAGCAGAAAGATGGGCCCCTCCGAGCAGTACTTC. It is translated as CASRKMGPSEQYF. The chain joins TRBV25-1 to TRBJ2-7; no clear D gene. Germline V CDR1 and CDR2: MGHDK, SYGVNS. Trimming removed 6 bases at V and 6 bases at J, with 15 bases between. The length of the CDR3 is 13 residues.

The V and J genes are TRBV5-1 and TRBJ1-6, with 7 bases lining up with TRBD1. The CDR3 totals 13 residues. Germline trimming cut 4 bases from V and 8 bases from J; bases unmatched to any gene: 3. CDR1 is SGHRS and CDR2 is YFSETQ in the germline V gene. The CDR3 nucleotides are TGCGCCAGCAGCGGAGACAGGGATTCACCCCTCCACTTT. It codes for CASSGDRDSPLHF.

The rearrangement joins TRBV7-2 to TRBJ1-1; D might be TRBD1 (6 bases). Germline CDR1 reads SGHTA; CDR2 reads FQGNSA. The CDR3 is 14 amino acids. With 5 bases removed from V and 4 bases from J, the gap between germline ends came to 14 bases. The CDR3 nucleotides read TGTGCCAGCAGCCTCAGGGAAGGGGGCACTGAAGCTTTCTTT. Residues: CASSLREGGTEAFF.

The CDR3 loop reads CASSVQDYEQYF. As DNA, the CDR3 is TGTGCCAGCAGCGTTCAGGACTACGAGCAGTACTTC. The rearrangement links TRBV5-6 to TRBJ2-7; no clear D. CDR1 is SGHDT, CDR2 YYEEEE, per germline. This CDR3 has 12 amino acids. The V end lost 4 bases, the J end lost 3 bases, and 8 bases lay between the germline ends.

The gene calls are TRBV7-7 and TRBJ2-5; 9 bases are a match to TRBD1. The germline CDR1 and CDR2 sequences are SSHAT and FNYEAQ (reference sequence). This CDR3 has 15 amino acids. V lost 5 bases to trimming and J lost 4 bases; unmatched junction nucleotides: 8. The CDR3 coding sequence is TGTGCCAGCAGCCCCGGGGGGACAGGGAGAGAGACCCAGTACTTC. It codes for CASSPGGTGRETQYF. The full variable domain, completed using reference TRBV7-7 and TRBJ2-5, is GAGVSQSPRYKVTKRGQDVTLRCDPISSHATLYWYQQALGQGPEFLTYFNYEAQPDKSGLPSDRFSAERPEGSISTLTIQRTEQRDSAMYRCASSPGGTGRETQYFGPGTRLLVL.

The chain uses TRBV7-9 and TRBJ1-2, with 8 bases that match TRBD1. CDR1 is SEHNR, CDR2 FQNEAQ, per germline (reference sequence). The CDR3 covers 13 residues. V dropped 5 bases and J dropped 3; count of bases not matched to a gene: 2. The DNA of the CDR3 is TGTGCCAGCAGCCAACAGGGGGACTATGGCTACACCTTC. This sequence encodes CASSQQGDYGYTF.

This chain connects TRBV3-1 (or the pseudogene TRBV3-2) to TRBJ2-2; no firm D call. Germline V lookup: CDR1 LGHDT, CDR2 YNNKEL (reference sequence). The germline V and J ends were trimmed by 0 bases and 6 bases, with 11 bases remaining between them. The CDR3 has 15 residues. The CDR3 DNA reads as TGTGCCAGCAGCCAAGATCAAAGGGTTGCCGGGGAGCTGTTTTTT. Protein: CASSQDQRVAGELFF.

In nucleotides, the CDR3 is TGTGCCAGCAGTGCTGACAGGGGGACCGGGGAGCTGTTTTTT. Protein product: CASSADRGTGELFF. The rearrangement links TRBV2 to TRBJ2-2; 9 nucleotides match TRBD1. Germline CDR1 SNHLY, CDR2 FYNNEI. The CDR3 has 14 residues. V gave up 4 bases and J gave up 5 bases; unmatched junction bases: 2.

This chain joins TRBV12-3 or TRBV12-4 and TRBJ2-2; either TRBD1 or TRBD2 may supply D (6 bases each). This CDR3 spans 13 amino acids. Trimming took off 7 bases at V and 6 bases at J, with 12 bases between the two ends. CDR3 sequence reads: CASNTRGAGELFF. CDR3 nucleotide sequence: TGTGCCAGCAATACTAGGGGGGCCGGGGAGCTGTTTTTT.

This chain uses TRBV11-2 with TRBJ2-5; 7 nucleotides align to TRBD1. The V and J ends lost 1 base and 1 base, in that order; junction bases with no gene match: 3. The CDR3 sequence is 15 residues long. Germline V lookup: CDR1 SGHAT, CDR2 FQNNGV. The CDR3 nucleotides read TGTGCCAGCAGCTTAGGGGGACAGTTCCAAGAGACCCAGTACTTC. Its protein product is CASSLGGQFQETQYF.

The V and J genes are TRBV2 and TRBJ2-7; possible D gene TRBD1, 5 bases. Germline CDR1 SNHLY, CDR2 FYNNEI. Trimming left V 4 bases short and J 1 base short, with 14 bases between. This CDR3 contains 15 residues. The chain's CDR3 is CASSVGQVGSYEQYF. DNA of the CDR3: TGTGCCAGCAGTGTGGGGCAGGTGGGGTCCTACGAGCAGTACTTC.

The chain combines TRBV11-3 with TRBJ2-5; D ambiguous. Trimming cost V 5 bases and J 3 bases, with 7 bases left between them. The CDR3 is 12 residues long. Germline assignment: CDR1 SGHNT and CDR2 YENEEA. This CDR3 is CASSGVEETQYF. As DNA, the CDR3 is TGTGCCAGCAGCGGTGTGGAAGAGACCCAGTACTTC.

The chain carries TRBV12-3 or TRBV12-4 and TRBJ1-6; the match to TRBD1 covers 8 bases. V lost 6 bases and J lost 10; bases outside the gene matches: 5. This CDR3 spans 13 amino acids. The CDR3 spells CASRTGERSPLHF. The CDR3 DNA sequence: TGTGCCAGCAGGACAGGGGAGAGATCACCCCTCCACTTT.

The rearrangement uses TRBV7-2 and TRBJ2-1, with D possibly being TRBD2 (6 bases). Germline loops: CDR1 SGHTA, CDR2 FQGNSA. V lost 5 bases and J lost 5, with 16 bases in between. The CDR3 contains 15 residues. Written as DNA, the CDR3 is TGTGCCAGCAGCCCACGGGACTTTGTGGACAATGAGCAGTTCTTC. Its translation: CASSPRDFVDNEQFF.

This chain links TRBV4-3 with TRBJ1-3; tentatively, D is TRBD1 (5 bases). Trimming stripped 1 base from V and 0 bases from J, with 7 bases between. Per germline, CDR1 LGHNA and CDR2 YSLEER. The CDR3 runs to 15 residues. As DNA, the CDR3 is TGCGCCAGCAGCCAAGGAGACAGCTCTGGAAACACCATATATTTT. Protein sequence: CASSQGDSSGNTIYF.

This clone turned up a few times. The genes are TRBV27 and TRBJ1-2; weak D call: TRBD1 (6 bases). This CDR3 contains 13 residues. Trimming removed 2 bases at V and 7 bases at J, with 11 bases between. CDR1 and CDR2 (germline): MNHEY, SMNVEV (reference sequence). The CDR3 DNA reads as TGTGCCAGCAGTTTAACAGGGTGGGGTGGCTACACCTTC. Translation gives CASSLTGWGGYTF.

V usage is TRBV5-1 and J usage is TRBJ1-4, with D perhaps TRBD1 (6 bases). This CDR3 comprises 14 residues. Germline-derived CDR1 and CDR2 are SGHRS and YFSETQ. Trimming stripped 3 bases from V and 7 bases from J, with 13 bases between. The CDR3 reads CASSWDKEGEKLFF. CDR3 nucleotide sequence: TGCGCCAGCAGCTGGGACAAGGAAGGTGAAAAACTGTTTTTT.

The V and J genes are TRBV11-3 and TRBJ1-6; 9 nucleotides line up with TRBD1. In germline, CDR1 is SGHNT, CDR2 YENEEA. V shed 3 bases, J shed 7 bases, and the junction held 4 bases outside the gene matches. This CDR3 region has 15 residues. The DNA of the CDR3 is TGTGCCAGCAGCTTGGGTGGACAGGGGAATTCACCCCTCCACTTT. This codes for CASSLGGQGNSPLHF.

The rearrangement joins TRBV2 to TRBJ1-1; TRBD1 matches 10 bases. The V and J ends lost 6 bases and 0 bases, in that order; junction bases with no gene match: 7. The CDR3 contains 16 residues. Looked up from germline, CDR1 is SNHLY and CDR2 is FYNNEI. DNA for the CDR3: TGTGCCAGCAGGGCCTGGGACAGGGGCCTGAACACTGAAGCTTTCTTT. As protein: CASRAWDRGLNTEAFF.

The chain recombines TRBV19 with TRBJ1-3; 7 bases fit TRBD1. CDR1 is LNHDA, CDR2 SQIVND, per germline (reference sequence). V trimming: 6 bases; J trimming: 2 bases; junction bases outside the gene matches: 4. The CDR3 consists of 14 residues. The CDR3 is CASSEDRAGNTIYF. CDR3 in DNA: TGTGCCAGTAGCGAAGACAGGGCTGGAAACACCATATATTTT.

The V and J genes are TRBV7-2 and TRBJ1-2, with D possibly being TRBD1 (5 bases). CDR1 and CDR2 (germline): SGHTA, FQGNSA. Deletions cut 2 bases from V and 3 bases from J, with 13 bases between. There are 15 residues in the CDR3. CDR3 in DNA: TGTGCCAGCAGCTTAAATGCCAGGGCGGACTATGGCTACACCTTC. It translates to CASSLNARADYGYTF.

The V call is TRBV6-2 or TRBV6-3, the J call TRBJ2-7; D is ambiguous. The V end lost 4 bases, the J end lost 1 base, and 14 bases lay between the germline ends. Germline loops: CDR1 MNHEY, CDR2 SVGEGT. The CDR3 is made up of 15 amino acids. Here the CDR3 reads CASSFPPRVSYEQYF. CDR3 nucleotide sequence: TGTGCCAGCAGTTTCCCCCCTCGAGTTTCCTACGAGCAGTACTTC.

This clone was seen more than once but under ten times. The chain is built from TRBV4-3 and TRBJ1-1; D gene uncertain. Germline V lookup: CDR1 LGHNA, CDR2 YSLEER. CDR3 length: 16 amino acids. V lost 0 bases, J lost 0 bases, and 11 bases lay in between. DNA of the CDR3: TGCGCCAGCAGCCAAGATCACAGTAACCTGAACACTGAAGCTTTCTTT. The encoded protein is CASSQDHSNLNTEAFF.

The chain combines TRBV5-6 with TRBJ2-1, with unresolved D. The CDR3 is made up of 14 amino acids. Germline V gene lookup returns CDR1 SGHDT and CDR2 YYEEEE. V lost 4 bases and J 5 bases, leaving 13 bases between the germline ends. The CDR3 nucleotides read TGTGCCAGCAGCCTTATGATTACAAACAATGAGCAGTTCTTC. Its protein is CASSLMITNNEQFF.

The J gene is TRBJ1-5, the V gene TRBV15, with D possibly being TRBD1 (5 bases). The CDR3 has 14 amino acids. Trimming stripped 0 bases from V and 7 bases from J, with 10 bases between. Looked up from germline, CDR1 is LNHNV and CDR2 is YYDKDF (reference sequence). The CDR3 DNA is TGTGCCACCAGCAGAGATGCAGGGTCGCAGCCCCAGCATTTT. Protein: CATSRDAGSQPQHF.

The chain carries TRBV4-3 and TRBJ2-1; TRBD1 matches at 10 bases. Germline assignment: CDR1 LGHNA and CDR2 YSLEER. This CDR3 spans 18 amino acids. The trim removed 0 bases at V and 7 bases at J, leaving 12 bases unmatched. CDR3 coding DNA: TGCGCCAGCAGCCAAGAGGGACTCGGGACAGGGGTAGGAAATGAGCAGTTCTTC. Translated: CASSQEGLGTGVGNEQFF.

This rearrangement joins TRBV21-1 to TRBJ1-6; TRBD1, the table's D call, was not compared with the DNA. TRBV21-1 is designated a pseudogene. This CDR3 spans 20 amino acids. DNA of the CDR3: TGTGCCAGCAGCTCGAAGCTATCTGGGACAGCACACTTGGGGGATTCACCCCTCCACTTT. Amino acid sequence: CASSSKLSGTAHLGDSPLHF.

This chain's CDR3 is CATSNDQLVSGELFF. CDR3 nucleotide sequence: TGTGCCACCAGCAACGACCAACTAGTCTCCGGGGAGCTGTTTTTT. This chain links TRBV15 with TRBJ2-2; D is perhaps TRBD2 (5 bases). The length of the CDR3 is 15 residues. V lost 4 bases and J lost 6, with 15 bases in between. CDR1 and CDR2 (germline): LNHNV, YYDKDF (reference sequence).

This chain connects TRBV28 to TRBJ1-5; D might be TRBD1 (6 bases). Germline V gene lookup returns CDR1 MDHEN and CDR2 SYDVKM. Trimming stripped 10 bases from V and 6 bases from J, with 25 bases between. This CDR3 is 16 amino acids long. CDR3 amino acids: CATDLDTGGQGQPQHF. The CDR3 nucleotides are TGTGCCACCGACCTCGATACCGGGGGCCAGGGTCAGCCCCAGCATTTT.